This TCR beta chain appears in the sequencing data of a study of blood T cell repertoires in COVID-19. CDR3 length equals 15 residues. The germline V gene has CDR1 SGHNT and CDR2 YYREEE (reference sequence). Trimming left V 5 bases short and J 0 bases short, with 14 bases between. Assay: immunoSEQ multiplex PCR; the TCRdb copy retains only in-frame clones and omits some. Here the sample spans around 470,000 clones, approximately 89% being singletons. The Seattle patients joined while their infection was active and were tracked longitudinally afterward. The sample was peripheral blood. V usage is TRBV5-4 and J usage is TRBJ1-1, with D possibly matching TRBD1 (5 bases). This clonotype originated in a man aged 18 to 30 with COVID-19, enrolled during active disease. CDR3 loop: CASRPRGGLNTEAFF. CDR3 nucleotides: TGTGCCAGCAGACCACGGGGGGGATTGAACACTGAAGCTTTCTTT.